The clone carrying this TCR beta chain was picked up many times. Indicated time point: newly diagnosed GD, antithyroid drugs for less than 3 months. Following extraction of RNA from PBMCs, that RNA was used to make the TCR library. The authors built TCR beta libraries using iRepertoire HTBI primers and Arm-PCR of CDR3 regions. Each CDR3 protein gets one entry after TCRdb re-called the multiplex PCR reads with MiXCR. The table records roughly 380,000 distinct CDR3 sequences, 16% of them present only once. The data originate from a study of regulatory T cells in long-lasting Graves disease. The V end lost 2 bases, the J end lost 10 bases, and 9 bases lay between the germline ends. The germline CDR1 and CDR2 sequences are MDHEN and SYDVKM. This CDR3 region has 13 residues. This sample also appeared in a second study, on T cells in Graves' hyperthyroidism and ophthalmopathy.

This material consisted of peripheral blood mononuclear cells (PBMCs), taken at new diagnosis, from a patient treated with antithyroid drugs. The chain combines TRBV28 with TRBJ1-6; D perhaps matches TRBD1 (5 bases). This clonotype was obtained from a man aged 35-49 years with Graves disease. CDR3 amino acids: CASSLPGRSPLHF. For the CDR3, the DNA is TGTGCCAGCAGTTTACCAGGGAGATCACCCCTCCACTTT.